The 31 T cell receptor beta chains below all came from one sample that was sequenced in a study of T cells in localized non-small cell lung cancer. Measured with immunoSEQ multiplex PCR; TCRdb has only the in-frame clones, and not every one. This sample has approximately 70,000 clones, with roughly 76% found just once. This material consisted of PBMCs, taken before any cancer treatment. These receptors were obtained from a man aged 35-75 years with stage II lung adenocarcinoma.

Regarding this clone: The sample contains more than one DNA sequence encoding this CDR3. The chain couples TRBV6-1 to TRBJ2-2, with TRBD2 matching 7 bases. Germline CDR1 MNHNS, CDR2 SASEGT. V gave up 1 base and J gave up 4 bases; unmatched junction bases: 3. The CDR3 loop spans 15 amino acids. As DNA, the CDR3 is TGTGCCAGCAGTGAAGGGACTAGGGCCACCGGGGAGCTGTTTTTT. It codes for CASSEGTRATGELFF.

The chain uses TRBV11-2 and TRBJ2-7; D is possibly TRBD1 (5 bases). This CDR3 is 18 amino acids long. Germline CDR1 reads SGHAT; CDR2 reads FQNNGV. Trimming left V 5 bases short and J 0 bases short, with 23 bases between. CDR3 in DNA: TGTGCCAGCAGCCTAAGGGGCTTCGTTGGGTCTACCTCCTACGAGCAGTACTTC. It is translated as CASSLRGFVGSTSYEQYF.

There are a few counts of this clone. J is TRBJ1-6 and V is TRBV6-5; D not certain. The CDR3 sequence is 16 residues long. CDR1 is MNHEY, CDR2 SVGAGI, per germline. V was clipped by 4 bases and J by 5 bases, with 15 bases between them. Written as DNA, the CDR3 is TGTGCCAGCAGTTCCCAGGACGTAAGAAATAATTCACCCCTCCACTTT. Encoded protein: CASSSQDVRNNSPLHF.

V is TRBV7-9 and J is TRBJ2-1, with 8 bases lining up with TRBD2. After removal of 1 base from V and 6 bases from J, the junction contained 5 bases not matched to a gene. The V gene's germline CDR1 is SEHNR and CDR2 FQNEAQ (reference sequence). The CDR3 contains 15 residues. CDR3: CASSLEAGVPNEQFF. The CDR3, as DNA: TGTGCCAGCAGCTTAGAAGCGGGAGTCCCCAATGAGCAGTTCTTC.

The chain joins TRBV4-3 to TRBJ1-1; TRBD1 matches 7 bases. The V gene's germline CDR1 is LGHNA and CDR2 YSLEER. V was clipped by 0 bases and J by 1 base; unmatched bases: 2. The CDR3 contains 15 residues. The CDR3 sequence is CASSQETGTNTEAFF. The CDR3 DNA follows: TGCGCCAGCAGCCAAGAGACAGGGACGAACACTGAAGCTTTCTTT.

The CDR3 region has the DNA TGTGCCAGCAGCTTTGGAGGAGGGTCTGAAAAACTGTTTTTT. Translation gives CASSFGGGSEKLFF. The J gene is TRBJ1-4, the V gene TRBV7-2, with D hard to call. CDR1 and CDR2 (germline): SGHTA, FQGNSA. The CDR3 length is 14 residues. Trimming left V 3 bases short and J 7 bases short, with 12 bases between.

The chain recombines TRBV7-6 with TRBJ2-2; TRBD2 aligns across 13 bases. The trim removed 3 bases at V and 4 bases at J, leaving 5 bases unmatched. Germline CDR1 is SGHVS and CDR2 is FNYEAQ. The CDR3 consists of 17 residues. In DNA form, the CDR3 reads TGTGCCAGCAGCTTTGGACTAGCGGGAGCGGGCACCGGGGAGCTGTTTTTT. Its protein product is CASSFGLAGAGTGELFF.

The chain employs TRBV5-1 and TRBJ2-1; 10 bases line up with TRBD2. After removal of 0 bases from V and 5 bases from J, the junction contained 5 bases not matched to a gene. CDR3 length equals 16 residues. Germline assignment: CDR1 SGHRS and CDR2 YFSETQ. CDR3 DNA: TGCGCCAGCAGCTTGGGTAGCGGGAGGAGCCACAATGAGCAGTTCTTC. Translating gives CASSLGSGRSHNEQFF.

The rearrangement links TRBV7-3 to TRBJ2-1; TRBD2 agrees at 8 bases. The CDR3 is made up of 17 amino acids. Germline V gene lookup returns CDR1 SGHTA and CDR2 FQGTGA. With 1 base clipped from V and 0 bases from J, the junction kept 5 bases outside the gene matches. The CDR3 sequence: CASSLMSGSFSYNEQFF. The CDR3 DNA reads as TGTGCCAGCAGCTTAATGAGCGGGAGTTTCTCCTACAATGAGCAGTTCTTC.

The rearrangement uses TRBV15 and TRBJ2-7, with TRBD1 matching 8 bases. The CDR3 runs 15 residues. Germline V gives CDR1 LNHNV, CDR2 YYDKDF (reference sequence). V dropped 0 bases and J dropped 2; count of bases not matched to a gene: 3. The CDR3 loop is CATSRDTGGPYEQYF. The CDR3 DNA follows: TGTGCCACCAGCAGAGATACAGGGGGACCCTACGAGCAGTACTTC.

A remark on this clone: The sample contains more than one DNA sequence encoding this CDR3. The chain carries TRBV5-4 and TRBJ1-2; D gene ambiguous. V was pared by 4 bases and J by 4 bases, with 8 bases between. This CDR3 is built from 12 residues. The germline V gene has CDR1 SGHNT and CDR2 YYREEE (reference sequence). The CDR3 nucleotides are TGTGCCAGCAGCCTAGAGGGCTATGGCTACACCTTC. It is translated as CASSLEGYGYTF.

The sample holds a few counts of this clone. The J gene is TRBJ2-1, the V gene TRBV20-1; D gene uncertain. The germline V gene encodes CDR1 DFQATT and CDR2 SNEGSKA (reference sequence). V lost 0 bases to trimming and J lost 9 bases, with 3 bases between them. The CDR3 is 10 residues long. The CDR3 DNA follows: TGCAGTGCTAGAGATCGTGAGCAGTTCTTC. The encoded protein is CSARDREQFF.

The chain couples TRBV2 to TRBJ1-1; no reliable D call. This CDR3 region has 13 residues. Deletions cut 3 bases from V and 6 bases from J, with 11 bases between. In germline, CDR1 is SNHLY, CDR2 FYNNEI. The DNA of the CDR3 is TGTGCCAGCAGTGATAAGAAAGTCGCTGAAGCTTTCTTT. It is translated as CASSDKKVAEAFF.

The chain uses TRBV7-6 and TRBJ2-2, with TRBD2 matching 13 bases. Germline V gene sequence: CDR1 SGHVS, CDR2 FNYEAQ. The CDR3 is 16 residues long. V dropped 3 bases and J dropped 5; count of bases not matched to a gene: 3. The CDR3 DNA reads TGTGCCAGCAGCTTGGGACTAGCGGGACGAACCGGGGAGCTGTTTTTT. Its protein product is CASSLGLAGRTGELFF.

V is TRBV5-4 and J is TRBJ2-3; no reliable D call. Germline lookup yields CDR1 SGHNT and CDR2 YYREEE (reference sequence). CDR3 size: 13 residues. Trimming stripped 2 bases from V and 3 bases from J, with 7 bases between. CDR3 amino acids: CASSFDGTDTQYF. The CDR3 coding sequence is TGTGCCAGCAGCTTTGACGGAACAGATACGCAGTATTTT.

V usage is TRBV7-3 and J usage is TRBJ1-5, with D hard to call. Germline CDR1 is SGHTA and CDR2 is FQGTGA. The CDR3 is 13 amino acids. Deletions cut 5 bases from V and 0 bases from J, with 5 bases between. CDR3 amino acids: CASSRDSNQPQHF. CDR3 sequence (DNA): TGTGCCAGCAGCCGTGATAGCAATCAGCCCCAGCATTTT.

This clone has just one count. The chain recombines TRBV29-1 with TRBJ2-3; 13 nucleotides line up with TRBD2. The germline gives CDR1 SQVTM, CDR2 ANQGSEA. J was trimmed by 4 bases and V by 2 bases; bases with no gene match: 9. This CDR3 spans 17 amino acids. CDR3 sequence: CSVEKGFGLAGADTQYF. The CDR3 DNA reads as TGCAGCGTTGAAAAGGGTTTCGGACTAGCGGGAGCAGATACGCAGTATTTT.

Here the CDR3 DNA reads TGCGCCAGCAGCCCCAGCCCTACGGAGAATGAGCAGTTCTTC. It codes for CASSPSPTENEQFF. The V and J genes are TRBV5-1 and TRBJ2-1; no clear D gene. Deletions cut 4 bases from V and 7 bases from J, with 15 bases between. The CDR3 has 14 amino acids. The germline gives CDR1 SGHRS, CDR2 YFSETQ.

This sequence joins TRBV11-3 and TRBJ2-7, with 10 nucleotides matching TRBD2. J was trimmed by 7 bases and V by 0 bases; bases with no gene match: 9. Germline V lookup: CDR1 SGHNT, CDR2 YENEEA. The CDR3 spans 16 residues. This CDR3 reads CASSLEALAGEEEQYF. DNA for the CDR3: TGTGCCAGCAGCTTAGAAGCCCTAGCGGGGGAAGAGGAGCAGTACTTC.

The DNA for the CDR3 is TGTGCCAGCAGCTTTGATCCAGGGGGCAGAAGTAGCTACACCTTC. Translating it yields CASSFDPGGRSSYTF. The V gene is TRBV11-2, the J gene TRBJ1-2; 8 nucleotides align to TRBD1. The V gene's germline CDR1 is SGHAT and CDR2 FQNNGV. The junction had 12 bases not matched to a gene; V was cut back by 3 bases and J by 9 bases. CDR3 length: 15 amino acids.

This clone is a singleton in its sample. The chain recombines TRBV7-2 with TRBJ1-2; 7 positions match TRBD1. With 4 bases clipped from V and 2 bases from J, the junction kept 4 bases outside the gene matches. The V gene's germline CDR1 is SGHTA and CDR2 FQGNSA. There are 14 residues in the CDR3. CDR3 amino acids: CASSWGQNNYGYTF. CDR3 coding DNA: TGTGCCAGCAGCTGGGGACAGAACAACTATGGCTACACCTTC.

V and J are TRBV18 and TRBJ1-4, with 8 nucleotides matching TRBD1. The CDR3 is 14 amino acids. The germline V gene encodes CDR1 KGHSH and CDR2 LQKENI. J gave up 5 bases and V 6 bases, and 5 bases lay outside the gene matches. The CDR3 is CASSPGGTNEKLFF. The DNA of the CDR3 is TGTGCCAGCTCGCCAGGGGGCACGAATGAAAAACTGTTTTTT.

The chain joins TRBV4-1 to TRBJ1-5; D unresolved. Per germline, CDR1 MGHRA and CDR2 YSYEKL. Trimming cost V 1 base and J 3 bases, with 7 bases left between them. The CDR3 length is 14 residues. Written as DNA, the CDR3 is TGCGCCAGCAGCCAAGGCCCGAACAATCAGCCCCAGCATTTT. Encoded protein: CASSQGPNNQPQHF.

The V gene is TRBV6-1, the J gene TRBJ1-5, with a weak D call TRBD1 (6 bases). Deletions cut 5 bases from V and 2 bases from J, with 13 bases between. The CDR3 is 15 residues long. CDR1 is MNHNS, CDR2 SASEGT, per germline. Here the CDR3 reads CASSRGHGGNQPQHF. CDR3 nucleotide sequence: TGTGCCAGCAGTCGGGGACATGGGGGCAATCAGCCCCAGCATTTT.

The chain couples TRBV25-1 to TRBJ1-3; possibly TRBD1 for D (5 bases). The V gene's germline CDR1 is MGHDK and CDR2 SYGVNS. Trimming took off 2 bases at V and 0 bases at J, with 8 bases between the two ends. The length of the CDR3 is 15 residues. CDR3 DNA sequence: TGTGCCAGCAGTGAAGGGGCCAGCTCTGGAAACACCATATATTTT. This gives the protein CASSEGASSGNTIYF.

This sequence joins TRBV5-4 and TRBJ2-1, with 8 nucleotides matching TRBD2. The CDR3 runs to 14 residues. Germline V gives CDR1 SGHNT, CDR2 YYREEE (reference sequence). Germline trimming cut 3 bases from V and 6 bases from J; bases unmatched to any gene: 5. CDR3 nucleotides: TGTGCCAGCAGCTCGGGACTAGTTGTCAATGAGCAGTTCTTC. It yields the protein CASSSGLVVNEQFF.

This clone was seen a few times. V and J are TRBV5-1 and TRBJ2-3; TRBD2 aligns across 10 bases. V lost 4 bases and J lost 6; bases outside the gene matches: 14. Germline loops: CDR1 SGHRS, CDR2 YFSETQ. There are 17 residues in the CDR3. CDR3 DNA: TGCGCCAGCAGCCCGAGGGGCACTAGCGGGGTGGGGGATACGCAGTATTTT. This translates into CASSPRGTSGVGDTQYF. Using reference TRBV5-1 and TRBJ2-3 for the parts outside the CDR3, the full variable domain is KAGVTQTPRYLIKTRGQQVTLSCSPISGHRSVSWYQQTPGQGLQFLFEYFSETQRNKGNFPGRFSGRQFSNSRSEMNVSTLELGDSALYLCASSPRGTSGVGDTQYFGPGTRLTVL.

This chain uses TRBV9 with TRBJ2-5; TRBD2 matches at 9 bases. The CDR3 covers 15 residues. Germline V gene sequence: CDR1 SGDLS, CDR2 YYNGEE. V shed 0 bases and J 6 bases; nucleotides not matched to a gene: 6. For the CDR3, the DNA is TGTGCCAGCAGCGTAGATGGCGGGAGGGCGCAGACCCAGTACTTC. It encodes CASSVDGGRAQTQYF.

The chain combines TRBV4-3 with TRBJ2-1, with TRBD2 identical over 7 bases. The germline gives CDR1 LGHNA, CDR2 YSLEER. The CDR3 has 13 amino acids. With V trimmed by 1 base and J by 11 bases, 5 bases remained unmatched. The CDR3 region has the DNA TGCGCCAGCAGCCAAGGAACCGGGAGGAAGCAGTTCTTC. This encodes CASSQGTGRKQFF.

This chain connects TRBV7-6 to TRBJ2-1; a possible D gene is TRBD2 (6 bases). Germline V CDR1 and CDR2: SGHVS, FNYEAQ. The length of the CDR3 is 15 residues. The V end lost 3 bases, the J end lost 2 bases, and 11 bases lay between the germline ends. The CDR3 DNA reads TGTGCCAGCAGCTTCAGCGGGTATACCTACAATGAGCAGTTCTTC. It encodes CASSFSGYTYNEQFF.

The chain has TRBV5-1 and TRBJ2-1, with no clear D. This CDR3 region has 14 residues. Germline CDR1 is SGHRS and CDR2 is YFSETQ. Trimming shortened V by 0 bases and J by 7 bases, and 11 bases separated the two germline ends. CDR3 sequence reads: CASSLGSARNEQFF. CDR3 nucleotides: TGCGCCAGCAGCTTGGGCTCGGCGAGAAATGAGCAGTTCTTC.